A single sample gave rise to the 11 T cell receptor beta chains below, sequenced in a study of shared clonotypes between healthy human individuals. Some clones are missing from TCRdb's copy, which holds only in-frame ones; the method was immunoSEQ multiplex PCR. This sample carries some 2.3 million clones, 93% of them seen once, and the ten largest clones take about 0.39%. The sequencing input was naive CD4+ T cells from PBMCs. Specified subset: CD45RA+ positively selected. These receptors were obtained from a man aged 18 to 29 in good health. Some clones in this sample may be carry-over from other donors' samples.

This sequence joins TRBV6-1 and TRBJ2-7, with D possibly being TRBD2 (6 bases). This CDR3 is 13 amino acids long. Trimming removed 1 base from V and 4 bases from J, with 8 bases in between. The germline V gene has CDR1 MNHNS and CDR2 SASEGT. The CDR3 region is CASSEGGRYEQYF. DNA of the CDR3: TGTGCCAGCAGTGAAGGGGGGAGGTACGAGCAGTACTTC.

This sequence joins TRBV29-1 and TRBJ1-2, with 7 bases lining up with TRBD1. This CDR3 contains 13 residues. The germline gives CDR1 SQVTM, CDR2 ANQGSEA. V shed 6 bases and J 4 bases; nucleotides not matched to a gene: 8. The CDR3 DNA is TGCAGCGTGGCACAGGGGAGTAGCTATGGCTACACCTTC. Its protein is CSVAQGSSYGYTF.

J is TRBJ2-7 and V is TRBV28; D is perhaps TRBD1 (5 bases). There are 16 residues in the CDR3. CDR1 and CDR2 from the germline V gene are MDHEN and SYDVKM. Trimming took 6 bases from V and 6 from J, leaving 24 bases between them. Written as DNA, the CDR3 is TGTGCCAGCAGACTCACAAGGGGATCACGGGTGCGCGAGCAGTACTTC. Translation gives CASRLTRGSRVREQYF.

The chain joins TRBV29-1 to TRBJ1-1; 7 positions agree with TRBD1. V gave up 4 bases and J gave up 0 bases; unmatched junction bases: 14. Germline values: CDR1 SQVTM, CDR2 ANQGSEA. This CDR3 has 17 residues. The CDR3 loop is CSVAPIGDRGMNTEAFF. Written as DNA, the CDR3 is TGCAGCGTTGCTCCCATCGGGGACAGAGGGATGAACACTGAAGCTTTCTTT. Using reference TRBV29-1 and TRBJ1-1 for the parts outside the CDR3, the full variable domain is SAVISQKPSRDICQRGTSLTIQCQVDSQVTMMFWYRQQPGQSLTLIATANQGSEATYESGFVIDKFPISRPNLTFSTLTVSNMSPEDSSIYLCSVAPIGDRGMNTEAFFGQGTRLTVV.

The CDR3 protein is CASSKGRHGYTF. The CDR3 DNA sequence: TGTGCCAGCAGTAAAGGGAGACATGGCTACACCTTC. The chain joins TRBV6-5 to TRBJ1-2; D is ambiguous. The V end was cut by 5 bases, the J end by 6 bases, with 10 bases between. The CDR3 is 12 residues long. CDR1 and CDR2 from the germline V gene are MNHEY and SVGAGI.

This clone was counted once. The chain joins TRBV7-2 to TRBJ1-4; D is uncertain. CDR1 is SGHTA, CDR2 FQGNSA, per germline. The CDR3 has 13 residues. Trimming shortened V by 4 bases and J by 5 bases, and 8 bases separated the two germline ends. CDR3 protein: CASSSGGNEKLFF. The CDR3 DNA reads TGTGCCAGCAGCTCCGGAGGGAATGAAAAACTGTTTTTT.

The count of this clone is one. The genes are TRBV5-1 and TRBJ2-5, with D tentatively TRBD1 (5 bases). In germline, CDR1 is SGHRS, CDR2 YFSETQ. V was shortened by 1 base and J by 2 bases, with 9 bases between the two germline ends. The CDR3 sequence is 14 residues long. The CDR3 loop reads CASSLLTAQETQYF. The DNA of the CDR3 is TGCGCCAGCAGCTTGCTGACAGCGCAAGAGACCCAGTACTTC.

V usage is TRBV7-9 and J usage is TRBJ2-7; no definite D call. V was clipped by 0 bases and J by 5 bases, with 14 bases between them. The CDR3 contains 15 residues. CDR1 SEHNR and CDR2 FQNEAQ come from the germline V gene (reference sequence). The CDR3 region has the DNA TGTGCCAGCAGCTTAGCCCTGGGAACCCGGGACGAGCAGTACTTC. This codes for CASSLALGTRDEQYF.

Notes on this clone: Other DNA variants within this sample encode the same CDR3. V usage is TRBV10-3 and J usage is TRBJ2-7, with D perhaps assigned TRBD1 or TRBD2 (5 bases each). V dropped 6 bases and J dropped 4 bases, with 7 bases sitting between them. CDR1 ENHRY and CDR2 SYGVKD come from the germline V gene. The CDR3 is 11 residues long. The CDR3 here is CAISEGYEQYF. In DNA, the CDR3 is TGTGCCATCAGCGAGGGGTACGAGCAGTACTTC.

The V and J genes are TRBV27 and TRBJ1-4; 7 bases line up with TRBD1. The CDR3 has 16 amino acids. From germline, CDR1 is MNHEY and CDR2 SMNVEV (reference sequence). V lost 4 bases and J lost 8; bases outside the gene matches: 13. CDR3 region: CASSYHQGGRKEKLFF. As DNA, the CDR3 is TGTGCCAGCAGTTACCATCAGGGGGGGCGGAAAGAAAAACTGTTTTTT.

There are a few counts of this clone. This chain links TRBV5-1 with TRBJ1-1; 8 bases match TRBD1. Germline CDR1 SGHRS, CDR2 YFSETQ. This CDR3 spans 14 amino acids. The V gene end was trimmed by 2 bases and the J gene end by 2 bases; junction bases not matched to a gene: 2. This CDR3 is CASSFAGGNTEAFF. The CDR3 bases are TGCGCCAGCAGCTTTGCAGGGGGCAACACTGAAGCTTTCTTT. Supplemented by reference TRBV5-1 and TRBJ1-1, the full variable domain reads KAGVTQTPRYLIKTRGQQVTLSCSPISGHRSVSWYQQTPGQGLQFLFEYFSETQRNKGNFPGRFSGRQFSNSRSEMNVSTLELGDSALYLCASSFAGGNTEAFFGQGTRLTVV.